The T cell receptor (beta chain) described here comes from a study of OX40 agonist ivuxolimab in advanced cancers. The overall study: Three patients showed partial responses: one hepatocellular carcinoma and two cutaneous melanoma cases. General study results and limits: Patients who responded partially at 0.1-3.0 mg/kg showed clonal expansion ranking among the lowest. On average, CD8+ T cells showed a greater number of expanded clones than CD4+. With doses of 0.1 to 3.0 mg/kg, CD4+ and CD8+ blood T cells had undergone clonal expansion by week 6.

The assay was immunoSEQ multiplex PCR, and TCRdb's table has in-frame clones only and misses some. The sample has tens of thousands of clones, 85% to 95% seen once. To note about this clone: Its target is unknown.

V lost 4 bases and J lost 7, with 10 bases in between. Germline V CDR1 and CDR2: LNHDA, SQIVND (reference sequence). CDR3 size: 12 residues. The clonotype comes from an adult with an advanced solid tumor such as melanoma, head and neck, liver or kidney cancer. Sequencing used CD4+ or CD8+ T cells sorted from blood, obtained in a trial of the OX40 agonist ivuxolimab. V gene TRBV19 combines with J gene TRBJ1-1, with D perhaps matching TRBD1 (6 bases). The chain's CDR3 is CASSTQGIEAFF. CDR3 DNA: TGTGCCAGTAGTACTCAGGGGATTGAAGCTTTCTTT.